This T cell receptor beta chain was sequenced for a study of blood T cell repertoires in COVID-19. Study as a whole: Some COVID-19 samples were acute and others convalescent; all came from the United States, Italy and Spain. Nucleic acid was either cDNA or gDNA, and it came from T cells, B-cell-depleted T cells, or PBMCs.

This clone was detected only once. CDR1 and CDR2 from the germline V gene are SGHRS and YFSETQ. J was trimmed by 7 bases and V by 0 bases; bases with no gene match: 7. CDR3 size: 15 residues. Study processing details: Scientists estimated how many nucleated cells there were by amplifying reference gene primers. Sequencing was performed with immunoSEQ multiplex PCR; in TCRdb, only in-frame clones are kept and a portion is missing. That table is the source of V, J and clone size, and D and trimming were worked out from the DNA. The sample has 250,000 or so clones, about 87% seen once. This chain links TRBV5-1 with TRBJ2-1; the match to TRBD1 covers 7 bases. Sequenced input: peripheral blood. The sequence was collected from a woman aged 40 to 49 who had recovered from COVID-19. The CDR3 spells CASSLGQGSLNEQFF. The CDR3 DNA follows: TGCGCCAGCAGCTTGGGACAGGGAAGCTTGAATGAGCAGTTCTTC.